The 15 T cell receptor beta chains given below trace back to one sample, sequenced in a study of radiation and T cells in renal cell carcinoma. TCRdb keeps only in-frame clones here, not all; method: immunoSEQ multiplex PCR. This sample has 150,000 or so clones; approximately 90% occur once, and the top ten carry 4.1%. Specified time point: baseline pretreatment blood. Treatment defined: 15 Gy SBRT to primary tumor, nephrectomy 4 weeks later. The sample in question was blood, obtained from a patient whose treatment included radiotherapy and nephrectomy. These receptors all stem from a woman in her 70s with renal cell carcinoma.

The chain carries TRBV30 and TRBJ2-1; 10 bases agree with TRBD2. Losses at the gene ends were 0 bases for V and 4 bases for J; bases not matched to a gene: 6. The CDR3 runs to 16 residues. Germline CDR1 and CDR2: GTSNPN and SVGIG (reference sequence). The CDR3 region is CAWSVPLAGTYNEQFF. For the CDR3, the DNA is TGTGCCTGGAGTGTACCACTAGCGGGGACTTACAATGAGCAGTTCTTC. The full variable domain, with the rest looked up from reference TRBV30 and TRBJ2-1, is SQTIHQWPATLVQPVGSPLSLECTVEGTSNPNLYWYRQAAGRGLQLLFYSVGIGQISSEVPQNLSASRPQDRQFILSSKKLLLSDSGFYLCAWSVPLAGTYNEQFFGPGTRLTVL.

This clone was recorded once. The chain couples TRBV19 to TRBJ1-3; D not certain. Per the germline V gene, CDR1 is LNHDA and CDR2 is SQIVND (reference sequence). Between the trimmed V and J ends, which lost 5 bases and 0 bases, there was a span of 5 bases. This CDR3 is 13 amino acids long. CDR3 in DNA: TGTGCCAGTAGTCCGACCTCTGGAAACACCATATATTTT. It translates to CASSPTSGNTIYF.

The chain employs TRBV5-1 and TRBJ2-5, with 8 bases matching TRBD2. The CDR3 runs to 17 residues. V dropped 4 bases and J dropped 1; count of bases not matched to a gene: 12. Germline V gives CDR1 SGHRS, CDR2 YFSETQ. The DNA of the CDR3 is TGCGCCAGCAGCCCAAGGCCCAGCGGGGGCCTCCAAGAGACCCAGTACTTC. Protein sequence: CASSPRPSGGLQETQYF.

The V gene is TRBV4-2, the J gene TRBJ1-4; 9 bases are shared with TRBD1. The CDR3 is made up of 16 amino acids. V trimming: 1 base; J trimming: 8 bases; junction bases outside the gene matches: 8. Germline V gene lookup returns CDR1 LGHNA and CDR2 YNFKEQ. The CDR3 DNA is TGTGCCAGCAGCCAAGGCACTGGACAGGGGCAAGAAAAACTGTTTTTT. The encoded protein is CASSQGTGQGQEKLFF.

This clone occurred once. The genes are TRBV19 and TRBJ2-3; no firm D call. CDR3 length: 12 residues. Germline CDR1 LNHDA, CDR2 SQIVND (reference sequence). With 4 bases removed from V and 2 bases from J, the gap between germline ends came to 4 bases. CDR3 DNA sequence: TGTGCCAGTAGTAGGTACACAGATACGCAGTATTTT. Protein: CASSRYTDTQYF.

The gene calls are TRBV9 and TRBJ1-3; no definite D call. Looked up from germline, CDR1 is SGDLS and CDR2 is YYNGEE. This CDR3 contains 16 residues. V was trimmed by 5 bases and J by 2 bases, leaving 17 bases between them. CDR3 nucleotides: TGTGCCAGCAGGGCCGGCGCGGGAGCCGCTGGAAACACCATATATTTT. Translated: CASRAGAGAAGNTIYF.

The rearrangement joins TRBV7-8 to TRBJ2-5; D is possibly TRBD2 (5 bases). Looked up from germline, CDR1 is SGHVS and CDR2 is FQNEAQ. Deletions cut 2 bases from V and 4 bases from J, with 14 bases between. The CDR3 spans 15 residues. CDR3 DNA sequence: TGTGCCAGCAGCTTAAGGGTTATAGGGAGAGAGACCCAGTACTTC. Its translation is CASSLRVIGRETQYF.

The CDR3 bases are TGTGCCAGCAGTCTTGCGACGCCGCGGAATTCACCCCTCCACTTT. Amino acid sequence: CASSLATPRNSPLHF. The rearrangement links TRBV27 to TRBJ1-6, with D hard to call. CDR1 is MNHEY, CDR2 SMNVEV, per germline (reference sequence). The germline V and J ends were trimmed by 5 bases and 7 bases, with 15 bases remaining between them. The CDR3 has 15 residues.

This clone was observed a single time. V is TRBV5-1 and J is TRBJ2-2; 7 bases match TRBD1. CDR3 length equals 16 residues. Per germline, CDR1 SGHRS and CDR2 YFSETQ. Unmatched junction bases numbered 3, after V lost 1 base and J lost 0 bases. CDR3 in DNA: TGCGCCAGCAGCTTGACAGGGGATCCGAACACCGGGGAGCTGTTTTTT. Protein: CASSLTGDPNTGELFF.

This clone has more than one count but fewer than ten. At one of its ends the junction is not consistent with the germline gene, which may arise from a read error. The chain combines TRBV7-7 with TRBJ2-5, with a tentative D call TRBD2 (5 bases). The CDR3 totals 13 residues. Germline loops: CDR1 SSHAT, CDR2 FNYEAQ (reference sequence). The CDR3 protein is CASSLGGLETQYF. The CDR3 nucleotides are TGTGCTAGCAGCTTAGGAGGTCTGGAGACCCAGTACTTC.

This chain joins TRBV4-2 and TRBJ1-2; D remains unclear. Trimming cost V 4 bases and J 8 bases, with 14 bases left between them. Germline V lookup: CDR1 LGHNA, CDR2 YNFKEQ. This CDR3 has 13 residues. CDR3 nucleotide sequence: TGTGCCAGCAGCCTCGAGGGCGGGCAAGGCTACACCTTC. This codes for CASSLEGGQGYTF.

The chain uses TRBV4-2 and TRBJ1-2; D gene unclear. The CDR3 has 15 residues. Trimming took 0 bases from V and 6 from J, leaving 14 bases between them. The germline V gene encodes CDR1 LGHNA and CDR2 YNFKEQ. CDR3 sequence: CASSQESGRLDGYTF. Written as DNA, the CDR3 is TGTGCCAGCAGCCAAGAAAGTGGCAGGTTGGATGGCTACACCTTC.

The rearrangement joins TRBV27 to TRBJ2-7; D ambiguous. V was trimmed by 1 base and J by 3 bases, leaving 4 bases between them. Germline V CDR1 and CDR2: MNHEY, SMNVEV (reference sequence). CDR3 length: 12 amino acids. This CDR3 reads CASSLLGYEQYF. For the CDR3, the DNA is TGTGCCAGCAGTTTATTGGGCTACGAGCAGTACTTC.

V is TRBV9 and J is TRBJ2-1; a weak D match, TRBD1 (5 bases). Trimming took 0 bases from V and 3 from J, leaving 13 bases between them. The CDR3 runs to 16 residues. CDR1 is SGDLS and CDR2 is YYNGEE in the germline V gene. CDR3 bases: TGTGCCAGCAGCGTAGGCATACAGGTCAACTACAATGAGCAGTTCTTC. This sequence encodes CASSVGIQVNYNEQFF.

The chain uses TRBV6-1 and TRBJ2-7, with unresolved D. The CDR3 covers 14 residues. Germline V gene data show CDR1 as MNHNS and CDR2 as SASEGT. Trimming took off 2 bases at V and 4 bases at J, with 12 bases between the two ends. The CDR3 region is CASSEKGDLYEQYF. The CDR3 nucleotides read TGTGCCAGCAGTGAAAAGGGCGACTTATACGAGCAGTACTTC.